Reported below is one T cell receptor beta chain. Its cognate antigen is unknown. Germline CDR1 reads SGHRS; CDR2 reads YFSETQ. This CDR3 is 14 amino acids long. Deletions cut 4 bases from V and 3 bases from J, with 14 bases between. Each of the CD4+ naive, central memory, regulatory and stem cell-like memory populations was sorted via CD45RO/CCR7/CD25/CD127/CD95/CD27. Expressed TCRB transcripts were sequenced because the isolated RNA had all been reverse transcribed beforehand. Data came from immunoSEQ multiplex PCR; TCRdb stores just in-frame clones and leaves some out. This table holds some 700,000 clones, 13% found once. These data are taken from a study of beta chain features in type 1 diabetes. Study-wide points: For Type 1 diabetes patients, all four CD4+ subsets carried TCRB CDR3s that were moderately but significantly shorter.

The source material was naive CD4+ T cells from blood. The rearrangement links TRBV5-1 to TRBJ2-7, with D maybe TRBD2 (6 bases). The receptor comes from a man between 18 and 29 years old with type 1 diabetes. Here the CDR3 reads CASSGGTRNYEQYF. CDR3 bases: TGCGCCAGCAGCGGAGGGACGCGGAACTACGAGCAGTACTTC.